This T cell receptor (beta chain) was found in a study of CD8 T cells in ankylosing spondylitis. General study results and limits: Significant enrichment of disease-linked clones was reported in matched ankylosing spondylitis synovial fluid.

Trimming shortened V by 3 bases and J by 1 base, and 4 bases separated the two germline ends. CDR1 SGDLS and CDR2 YYNGEE come from the germline V gene. This CDR3 has 12 amino acids. The authors made TCR beta libraries by quantitative 5'-RACE with molecular barcodes. TCRdb redid the calling of the 5' RACE reads with MiXCR, one entry per CDR3 protein. The sample records under 250,000 distinct CDR3 sequences, 8% to 9% being singletons. A note on this clonotype: The target antigen is unknown.

The V call is TRBV9, the J call TRBJ1-1, with D unresolved. The clonotype originates from a female donor with ankylosing spondylitis or in good health (not recorded which). Sample: blood, either unsorted or a sorted T cell fraction (not recorded which). The CDR3 DNA is TGTGCCAGCAGCGCCACGAACACTGAAGCTTTCTTT. Amino acids: CASSATNTEAFF. Full variable domain (missing parts from reference TRBV9 and TRBJ1-1): DSGVTQTPKHLITATGQRVTLRCSPRSGDLSVYWYQQSLDQGLQFLIQYYNGEERAKGNILERFSAQQFPDLHSELNLSSLELGDSALYFCASSATNTEAFFGQGTRLTVV.